The TCR beta chain under discussion was sequenced for a study of T cell responses to AZD1222 COVID-19 vaccine. The germline gives CDR1 DFQATT, CDR2 SNEGSKA (reference sequence). There are 11 residues in the CDR3. The V end lost 5 bases, the J end lost 11 bases, and 15 bases lay between the germline ends. The method was immunoSEQ multiplex PCR; TCRdb's version includes in-frame clones alone and lacks a portion of them. The profile shows about 48,000 clones, about 86% of them singletons. The study's findings and limits: Mostly white British, mostly female donors; authors suggested clonal diversity may be underestimated. Among vaccine-associated CD4 TCRs, coverage spanned spike, with dominance at 160-218 and 743-854. Spike-specific TCRs gained breadth and depth after people received two AZD1222 doses.

About this clone: Its antigen is not known.

The sequence derives from an adult who received the AZD1222 COVID-19 vaccine. The input for sequencing was peripheral blood, taken 28 days after the second AZD1222 dose. The chain joins TRBV20-1 to TRBJ1-1, with D unclear. Here the CDR3 reads CSAERDVWAFF. CDR3 coding DNA: TGCAGTGCTGAGCGGGATGTGTGGGCTTTCTTT.